Included here is one T cell receptor beta chain sequence, with context. Many counts were recorded for this clonotype. Its target antigen remains unknown. Base qualities were left out, and no much larger clone turns up one base away. The entry originates in a study of early T cells in non-severe SARS-CoV-2 infection (dated by TCRdb to the early 2020s). Notes on the research overall: Bulk RNA from unsorted whole blood was used for TCR sequencing, so alpha and beta chains could not be paired.

The study was a case-control design nested within a healthcare worker cohort in London, UK, with weekly nasopharyngeal swab PCR tests and blood sampling. Healthcare workers were recruited during the week of the UK lockdown, between 23 and 31 March 2020, and followed weekly for up to 16 weeks. Reading the germline V gene gives CDR1 SGHVS and CDR2 FNYEAQ. The germline ends are 17 bases apart after V is trimmed by 5 bases and J by 12 bases. The CDR3, from cysteine to phenylalanine, totals 13 residues. Solely the CDR3 DNA is kept, with 39 bases framed from the first base. Broad study findings and their caveats: Matching against VDJdb was skewed toward anti-spike CD8 responses, likely underestimated virus-specific expansions, and missed private and CD4 specificities.

Libraries were prepared through 5' RACE. Instrument on record: NextSeq 500. To correct for sequencing error and PCR bias, the TCR library protocol tagged individual cDNA molecules with unique molecular identifiers. TCR alpha and beta chains were both sequenced, and the abundances of alpha and beta sequences in each sample were closely correlated with each other. As for how the authors treated the data: Decombinator V4 was used to perform V gene, J gene and CDR3 annotation of TCR sequences. Expanded TCRs were defined as changing significantly between any two time points under a Poisson model with p below 0.0001. TCR abundances were normalised to the total number of TCRs sequenced in each sample and reported as counts per million. MAIT TCRs were defined by TRAV1-2 paired with TRAJ12, TRAJ20 or TRAJ33, and iNKT TCRs by TRAV10 paired with TRAJ18. A search of VDJdb, accessed on 1 November 2021, was run for TCRs annotated to CMV, EBV and SARS-CoV-2, with TCRs annotated for multiple antigens excluded. TCRdb redid the processing of the public reads, applying fastp at Q25 and MiXCR, and retained in-frame beta chains. Entries are consolidated by CDR3 protein sequence, retaining the most common genes and DNA. TCRdb, not the authors, supplied the V and J calls. Recorded for this sample are approximately 30,000 distinct CDR3 sequences; roughly 6.6% of them occurred a single time. The ten biggest clones cover under 3.5% of the sample.

Sequencing input: whole blood. The receptor's source is an adult who was a healthcare worker with PCR-confirmed SARS-CoV-2 infection or an uninfected control (not recorded which). Rearrangement joined TRBV7-6 to TRBJ2-1; the D gene cannot be named for sure. The CDR3 region reads CASSPGDRVGQFF. The base sequence is TGTGCCAGCAGCCCCGGCGATAGGGTTGGGCAGTTCTTC.